This T cell receptor (beta chain) was documented in a study of blood T cells in healthy people across ages. Per germline, CDR1 SGHVS and CDR2 FQNEAQ. The CDR3 consists of 14 residues. The V end lost 4 bases, the J end lost 0 bases, and 10 bases lay between the germline ends. Worth noting for this clonotype: Its antigen is not identified.

Together with a sample-barcoded 5' primer, a J-beta primer mix was included in a second PCR lasting roughly 7 to 11 cycles. TCRdb independently ran MiXCR on the 5' RACE reads; one entry per CDR3 protein. The sample has 450,000 to 700,000 distinct CDR3 sequences; 27% are singletons. Whole-study findings and limits: Naive T cell percentage showed a strong correlation with the diversity of TCR beta.

Healthy Caucasians from Russia aged roughly 6 to 95 served as donors. Investigators took about 10 milliliters of peripheral blood from every donor. Isolating PBMCs gave at least 7 million of these cells per sample. The sample taken for sequencing was blood. This TCR derives from a woman between 70 and 85 years old in good health. The chain employs TRBV7-8 and TRBJ2-7; D unresolved. The CDR3 DNA reads as TGTGCCAGCAGCTCTCGGACCCACTCCTACGAGCAGTACTTC. Translating it yields CASSSRTHSYEQYF.